The 27 T cell receptor beta chains below all came from one sample that was sequenced in a study of cytomegalovirus exposure and HLA in healthy donors. The PCR used 60 Vbeta and 13 Jbeta primers. The protocol was immunoSEQ multiplex PCR, while the TCRdb copy is restricted to in-frame clones and leaves out a portion. The sample comprises 210,000 or so clones, about 80% of which are singletons, and 0.5% to 0.7% rests with the top ten. The sequenced material came from PBMCs. These receptors were obtained from a woman in her 40s in good health and CMV-seronegative.

The rearrangement links TRBV7-2 to TRBJ1-6, with D possibly TRBD1 on 5 matching bases. Germline loops: CDR1 SGHTA, CDR2 FQGNSA. Trimming took 0 bases from V and 4 from J, leaving 7 bases between them. There are 15 residues in the CDR3. CDR3 bases: TGTGCCAGCAGCTTAGCGCAGGGTTATAATTCACCCCTCCACTTT. This codes for CASSLAQGYNSPLHF.

The chain is built from TRBV6-4 and TRBJ2-3; the match to TRBD1 covers 9 bases. Germline CDR1 and CDR2: MRHNA and SNTAGT. V lost 3 bases, J lost 0 bases, and 4 bases stayed unmatched. The CDR3 sequence is 16 residues long. This CDR3 is CASSEQGQGSTDTQYF. The CDR3, as DNA: TGTGCCAGCAGTGAGCAGGGACAGGGCAGCACAGATACGCAGTATTTT.

The CDR3, as DNA: TGTGCCACCTCTATATCCCCCCCTGGCGGGGGGGCAGATACGCAGTATTTT. Its translation: CATSISPPGGGADTQYF. The J gene is TRBJ2-3, the V gene TRBV6-4, with 9 nucleotides matching TRBD2. This CDR3 has 17 residues. V shed 10 bases, J shed 4 bases, and the junction held 18 bases outside the gene matches. CDR1 is MRHNA and CDR2 is SNTAGT in the germline V gene.

The chain links TRBV5-1 to TRBJ1-1; a possible D gene is TRBD1 (5 bases). The length of the CDR3 is 14 residues. The germline V gene encodes CDR1 SGHRS and CDR2 YFSETQ. The ends were cut back, 0 bases at V and 8 bases at J, with 14 bases in the middle. The CDR3 sequence is CASSLEFGGREAFF. As DNA, the CDR3 is TGCGCCAGCAGCTTGGAGTTCGGGGGACGGGAAGCTTTCTTT.

The genes are TRBV7-2 and TRBJ1-5; D unclear. Germline-derived CDR1 and CDR2 are SGHTA and FQGNSA. With 1 base removed from V and 4 bases from J, the gap between germline ends came to 11 bases. The CDR3 extends over 15 amino acids. The CDR3 DNA is TGTGCCAGCAGCTTAGACGGAGGGCAGAATCAGCCCCAGCATTTT. It specifies CASSLDGGQNQPQHF.

The chain is built from TRBV5-1 and TRBJ1-6, with D unclear. V lost 5 bases and J lost 5, with 14 bases in between. CDR1 is SGHRS, CDR2 YFSETQ, per germline. This CDR3 has 15 amino acids. This CDR3 reads CASSLQGANNSPLHF. CDR3 bases: TGCGCCAGCAGTCTTCAAGGAGCAAATAATTCACCCCTCCACTTT.

The chain carries TRBV4-1 and TRBJ1-1, with D possibly TRBD1 on 5 matching bases. The CDR3 runs 14 residues. The germline CDR1 and CDR2 sequences are MGHRA and YSYEKL. V lost 6 bases and J lost 6, with 17 bases in between. The CDR3 protein is CASRAPGKGAEAFF. The CDR3 bases are TGCGCCAGCAGGGCCCCAGGGAAAGGGGCTGAAGCTTTCTTT.

V usage is TRBV10-3 and J usage is TRBJ1-1; D is unresolved. Germline V lookup: CDR1 ENHRY, CDR2 SYGVKD. CDR3 length: 11 amino acids. Trimming shortened V by 7 bases and J by 6 bases, and 9 bases separated the two germline ends. The CDR3 coding sequence is TGTGCCATCAATACGGGAGCTGAAGCTTTCTTT. Its protein is CAINTGAEAFF.

The CDR3 DNA reads as TGTGCCAGCAGTTACCAGGCGGGGGGCGAAGAGACCCAGTACTTC. It encodes CASSYQAGGEETQYF. The chain carries TRBV6-6 and TRBJ2-5; 8 bases match TRBD2. J lost 3 bases, V lost 2 bases, and 5 bases had no gene match. The CDR3 is 15 residues long. CDR1 is MNHNY and CDR2 is SVGAGI in the germline V gene (reference sequence).

The genes are TRBV7-9 and TRBJ1-5; D unresolved. Germline CDR1 and CDR2: SEHNR and FQNEAQ (reference sequence). Trimming shortened V by 5 bases and J by 0 bases, and 20 bases separated the two germline ends. This CDR3 contains 18 residues. CDR3 in amino acids: CASSDRIMAGISNQPQHF. CDR3 nucleotide sequence: TGTGCCAGCAGCGATCGCATTATGGCAGGCATTAGCAATCAGCCCCAGCATTTT.

The chain links TRBV30 to TRBJ1-5; the match to TRBD1 covers 7 bases. The CDR3 is 15 amino acids. Per germline, CDR1 GTSNPN and CDR2 SVGIG (reference sequence). J was trimmed by 1 base and V by 3 bases; bases with no gene match: 6. Here the CDR3 DNA reads TGTGCCTGGAGCCCGGGACAGAAAAGCAATCAGCCCCAGCATTTT. Protein sequence: CAWSPGQKSNQPQHF.

With respect to this clone: The junction and the germline gene differ at one end; a read error may be behind it. This chain links TRBV7-7 with TRBJ1-1; 7 nucleotides match TRBD1. This CDR3 has 13 amino acids. The germline V gene has CDR1 SSHAT and CDR2 FNYEAQ (reference sequence). The CDR3 nucleotides are TGTGCTAGCAGCCCTCAGGGGGAGGCTGAAGCTTTCTTT. The encoded protein is CASSPQGEAEAFF.

The genes are TRBV5-1 and TRBJ1-1, with 8 bases fitting TRBD1. Germline V gene data show CDR1 as SGHRS and CDR2 as YFSETQ. This CDR3 has 16 residues. V lost 4 bases to trimming and J lost 0 bases; unmatched junction nucleotides: 8. The CDR3 sequence is CASSPRTGSMNTEAFF. The CDR3 DNA sequence: TGCGCCAGCAGCCCTAGGACAGGGAGCATGAACACTGAAGCTTTCTTT.

This sequence joins TRBV18 and TRBJ2-7, with TRBD1 matching 8 bases. Germline CDR1 and CDR2: KGHSH and LQKENI. This CDR3 is 12 amino acids long. V shed 6 bases, J shed 7 bases, and the junction held 5 bases outside the gene matches. CDR3 sequence (DNA): TGTGCCAGCTCCCTGGACAGGGAGGAGCAGTACTTC. It specifies CASSLDREEQYF.

This chain connects TRBV7-2 to TRBJ1-5; 8 nucleotides match TRBD1. Germline lookup yields CDR1 SGHTA and CDR2 FQGNSA. V was pared by 2 bases and J by 2 bases, with 8 bases of the junction left unmatched. CDR3 size: 17 residues. The CDR3 DNA follows: TGTGCCAGCAGCTTATCGGACAGGGTGTACGGCAATCAGCCCCAGCATTTT. Its protein is CASSLSDRVYGNQPQHF.

The J gene is TRBJ2-2, the V gene TRBV18; TRBD2 is a possible D gene (5 bases). V was trimmed by 8 bases and J by 7 bases, leaving 14 bases between them. The CDR3 runs 13 residues. The germline V gene has CDR1 KGHSH and CDR2 LQKENI. CDR3 nucleotide sequence: TGTGCCAGCCATAAGAGCCGGGACGGGGAGCTGTTTTTT. As protein: CASHKSRDGELFF.

This sequence joins TRBV27 and TRBJ1-1; D gene unclear. The CDR3 runs to 13 residues. Per germline, CDR1 MNHEY and CDR2 SMNVEV (reference sequence). V was trimmed by 7 bases and J by 1 base, leaving 10 bases between them. DNA for the CDR3: TGTGCCAGCATTGAACAAAGGAACACTGAAGCTTTCTTT. This gives the protein CASIEQRNTEAFF.

The rearrangement uses TRBV27 and TRBJ2-1, with D possibly matching TRBD1 (6 bases). The CDR3 has 15 residues. V was shortened by 3 bases and J by 10 bases, with 19 bases between the two germline ends. In germline, CDR1 is MNHEY, CDR2 SMNVEV (reference sequence). The CDR3 nucleotides read TGTGCCAGCAGTTTGACAGGTGAAGGGTTTTGGGAGCAGTTCTTC. Protein: CASSLTGEGFWEQFF.

This clone was found once. This chain joins TRBV7-2 and TRBJ2-5; D may be TRBD1 (5 bases). This CDR3 is built from 13 residues. V was shortened by 2 bases and J by 4 bases, with 8 bases between the two germline ends. Germline V gene sequence: CDR1 SGHTA, CDR2 FQGNSA. The CDR3 sequence: CASSLNRGETQYF. The CDR3 DNA follows: TGTGCCAGCAGCTTAAATAGGGGAGAGACCCAGTACTTC.

The rearrangement joins TRBV2 to TRBJ1-6; 7 nucleotides match TRBD1. The V gene end was trimmed by 0 bases and the J gene end by 9 bases; junction bases not matched to a gene: 5. The germline gives CDR1 SNHLY, CDR2 FYNNEI. CDR3 length equals 15 residues. CDR3 protein: CASSEATGSSSPLHF. The CDR3 bases are TGTGCCAGCAGTGAAGCGACAGGGTCGTCTTCACCCCTCCACTTT.

The V and J genes are TRBV7-2 and TRBJ1-6; unclear D gene. Germline lookup yields CDR1 SGHTA and CDR2 FQGNSA. V lost 6 bases and J 3 bases, leaving 6 bases between the germline ends. This CDR3 region has 13 residues. This chain's CDR3 is CASSQYYNSPLHF. The CDR3 DNA is TGTGCCAGCAGTCAGTACTATAATTCACCCCTCCACTTT.

This chain uses TRBV30 with TRBJ2-2, with D possibly being TRBD1 (6 bases). The CDR3 extends over 14 amino acids. Germline V CDR1 and CDR2: GTSNPN, SVGIG (reference sequence). The V end was cut by 5 bases, the J end by 1 base, with 11 bases between. CDR3 region: CAWEKGQNTGELFF. CDR3 nucleotides: TGTGCCTGGGAAAAGGGACAGAACACCGGGGAGCTGTTTTTT. Based on the CDR3 plus reference TRBV30 and TRBJ2-2, the full variable domain is SQTIHQWPATLVQPVGSPLSLECTVEGTSNPNLYWYRQAAGRGLQLLFYSVGIGQISSEVPQNLSASRPQDRQFILSSKKLLLSDSGFYLCAWEKGQNTGELFFGEGSRLTVL.

J is TRBJ2-1 and V is TRBV11-2; maybe TRBD1 (6 bases). Looked up from germline, CDR1 is SGHAT and CDR2 is FQNNGV. The CDR3 consists of 14 residues. The germline V and J ends were trimmed by 4 bases and 4 bases, with 11 bases remaining between them. The CDR3 loop is CASSSNRDYNEQFF. In DNA, the CDR3 is TGTGCCAGCAGCTCGAACAGGGATTACAATGAGCAGTTCTTC.

CDR3 protein: CASSEFRDSPYEQYF. CDR3 nucleotide sequence: TGTGCCAGCAGTGAATTCCGGGACAGCCCCTACGAGCAGTACTTC. The rearrangement joins TRBV25-1 to TRBJ2-7, with 7 bases that match TRBD1. The germline gives CDR1 MGHDK, CDR2 SYGVNS. V lost 1 base and J lost 2; bases outside the gene matches: 5. This CDR3 contains 15 residues.

The genes are TRBV28 and TRBJ2-7, with 9 bases that match TRBD1. There are 14 residues in the CDR3. The germline CDR1 and CDR2 sequences are MDHEN and SYDVKM. After removal of 5 bases from V and 2 bases from J, the junction contained 4 bases not matched to a gene. The chain's CDR3 is CASSTGGRTYEQYF. CDR3 nucleotides: TGTGCCAGCAGTACAGGGGGCCGCACCTACGAGCAGTACTTC.

The chain links TRBV4-3 to TRBJ1-2; 7 bases agree with TRBD1. The CDR3 covers 19 residues. Losses at the gene ends were 0 bases for V and 2 bases for J; bases not matched to a gene: 15. Germline V gene sequence: CDR1 LGHNA, CDR2 YSLEER. CDR3 nucleotides: TGCGCCAGCAGCCAAGATCGGGCGACAGGGCCGTCGGGCAACTATGGCTACACCTTC. Its translation is CASSQDRATGPSGNYGYTF.

This clone was seen a few times. The chain uses TRBV5-6 and TRBJ2-5; 8 bases are a match to TRBD1. CDR1 and CDR2 from the germline V gene are SGHDT and YYEEEE. Germline trimming cut 0 bases from V and 5 bases from J; bases unmatched to any gene: 9. This CDR3 has 16 amino acids. CDR3 DNA: TGTGCCAGCAGCTTGGTCAGGCAGGGGGCAAGGGAGACCCAGTACTTC. This codes for CASSLVRQGARETQYF.